What follows are 27 T cell receptor beta chains derived from one specimen sequenced in a study of cytomegalovirus exposure and HLA in healthy donors. PCR was performed using 60 Vbeta and 13 Jbeta primers. Clones were sequenced by immunoSEQ multiplex PCR, and TCRdb holds only the in-frame ones, with some missing. This sample has under 200,000 clones; 60% to 80% occur once, and the top ten carry over 1.1%. Sequences were obtained from PBMCs. The receptors derive from a man in his sixties in good health and CMV-seronegative.

The chain uses TRBV5-1 and TRBJ2-1; 8 bases line up with TRBD2. With V trimmed by 2 bases and J by 8 bases, 9 bases remained unmatched. This CDR3 has 15 residues. The germline CDR1 and CDR2 sequences are SGHRS and YFSETQ. In DNA, the CDR3 is TGCGCCAGCAGCTTCACGGGAGGGGCGTTCCATGAGCAGTTCTTC. This codes for CASSFTGGAFHEQFF.

V is TRBV29-1 and J is TRBJ2-2; TRBD1 aligns across 8 bases. The V gene end was trimmed by 5 bases and the J gene end by 6 bases; junction bases not matched to a gene: 11. CDR3 size: 15 residues. From germline, CDR1 is SQVTM and CDR2 ANQGSEA. CDR3 protein: CSVLTWTGLSGELFF. As DNA, the CDR3 is TGCAGCGTTCTTACTTGGACAGGGCTTTCCGGGGAGCTGTTTTTT.

In DNA form, the CDR3 reads TGTGCCAGCAGACCCCGGACAGGGACCGGGGAGCTGTTTTTT. This encodes CASRPRTGTGELFF. The chain carries TRBV6-5 and TRBJ2-2, with 8 bases that match TRBD1. The CDR3 is 14 residues long. Germline V gene data show CDR1 as MNHEY and CDR2 as SVGAGI. The junction had 5 bases not matched to a gene; V was cut back by 6 bases and J by 5 bases.

A note on this clone: Additional DNA sequences in this sample encode the identical CDR3. V is TRBV4-3 and J is TRBJ1-2, with TRBD1 identical over 7 bases. After removal of 4 bases from V and 2 bases from J, the junction contained 28 bases not matched to a gene. CDR1 and CDR2 (germline): LGHNA, YSLEER. This CDR3 spans 22 amino acids. DNA for the CDR3: TGCGCCAGCAGCCCTACGACCGGGACAGAAACTATCGCCTACCTTTTCAACTATGGCTACACCTTC. Its translation is CASSPTTGTETIAYLFNYGYTF.

The rearrangement uses TRBV11-1 and TRBJ2-1; D not certain. CDR1 is SGHAT and CDR2 is FQDESV in the germline V gene (reference sequence). The CDR3 runs 16 residues. The V end lost 0 bases, the J end lost 4 bases, and 13 bases lay between the germline ends. CDR3 in DNA: TGTGCCAGCAGCTTAGCCACGTTCAGGCTTTACAATGAGCAGTTCTTC. Translation: CASSLATFRLYNEQFF.

The V gene is TRBV11-2, the J gene TRBJ2-7, with TRBD2 matching over 7 bases. V gave up 1 base and J gave up 6 bases; unmatched junction bases: 6. The CDR3 runs to 14 residues. Germline-derived CDR1 and CDR2 are SGHAT and FQNNGV. The CDR3 DNA sequence: TGTGCCAGCAGCTTAGTCAGCGGGATAAGCGAGCAGTACTTC. As protein: CASSLVSGISEQYF.

Details on this clone: Other nucleotide sequences from this sample produce the same CDR3. V and J are TRBV28 and TRBJ2-3; 9 positions match TRBD2. Germline CDR1 MDHEN, CDR2 SYDVKM. The CDR3 is 16 residues long. The V segment lost 8 bases and the J segment 6 bases; nucleotides outside the gene matches: 15. This CDR3 reads CASPSRGGGALDTQYF. In DNA form, the CDR3 reads TGTGCCAGCCCCTCCCGAGGCGGGGGGGCCTTGGATACGCAGTATTTT. Based on the CDR3 plus reference TRBV28 and TRBJ2-3, the full variable domain is DVKVTQSSRYLVKRTGEKVFLECVQDMDHENMFWYRQDPGLGLRLIYFSYDVKMKEKGDIPEGYSVSREKKERFSLILESASTNQTSMYLCASPSRGGGALDTQYFGPGTRLTVL.

This clone showed up just a few times. The gene calls are TRBV19 and TRBJ2-7; 8 bases map to TRBD1. Germline V lookup: CDR1 LNHDA, CDR2 SQIVND (reference sequence). Trimming removed 10 bases from V and 6 bases from J; junction bases left unmatched: 11. The CDR3 has 13 amino acids. CDR3 bases: TGTGCCACCGCTACGGGAACAGGGGGCGAGCAGTACTTC. Residues: CATATGTGGEQYF.

The rearrangement links TRBV7-2 to TRBJ1-5; possible D gene TRBD1, 6 bases. CDR1 and CDR2 from the germline V gene are SGHTA and FQGNSA. V gave up 3 bases and J gave up 7 bases, with 16 bases separating them. The CDR3 is made up of 15 amino acids. CDR3 amino acids: CASSLAQGLGQPQHF. CDR3 coding DNA: TGTGCCAGCAGCTTGGCGCAGGGGTTGGGACAGCCCCAGCATTTT.

CDR3 nucleotide sequence: TGTGCCAGCAAAACAATACAGGGCTACGAGCAGTACTTC. Its protein product is CASKTIQGYEQYF. V and J are TRBV5-6 and TRBJ2-7; a weak D match, TRBD1 (6 bases). CDR3 length: 13 residues. CDR1 is SGHDT, CDR2 YYEEEE, per germline. V was clipped by 6 bases and J by 3 bases, with 13 bases between them.

As concerns this clone: Distinct nucleotide sequences in the sample also encode this CDR3. This chain joins TRBV28 and TRBJ1-5; D may be TRBD1 (5 bases). V was shortened by 3 bases and J by 6 bases, with 12 bases between the two germline ends. Germline V gene data show CDR1 as MDHEN and CDR2 as SYDVKM. This CDR3 contains 14 residues. The CDR3 bases are TGTGCCAGCAGTTTGATGGGGGGAGGTCAGCCCCAGCATTTT. Translated, it gives CASSLMGGGQPQHF.

The chain links TRBV5-1 to TRBJ1-1; D is unclear. Germline CDR1 reads SGHRS; CDR2 reads YFSETQ. Trimming shortened V by 0 bases and J by 6 bases, and 9 bases separated the two germline ends. This CDR3 region has 13 residues. The CDR3 reads CASSLGGFAEAFF. The CDR3 region has the DNA TGCGCCAGCAGCTTGGGCGGGTTCGCTGAAGCTTTCTTT.

The V gene is TRBV9, the J gene TRBJ1-4; TRBD1 aligns across 7 bases. The CDR3 is 15 residues long. The V gene's germline CDR1 is SGDLS and CDR2 YYNGEE. V dropped 4 bases and J dropped 8; count of bases not matched to a gene: 11. The CDR3 region has the DNA TGTGCCAGCAGCTTCCAGACAGGGCGAGGGGAAAAACTGTTTTTT. This gives the protein CASSFQTGRGEKLFF.

V usage is TRBV7-6 and J usage is TRBJ2-7, with 10 nucleotides matching TRBD2. The CDR3 runs to 16 residues. CDR1 is SGHVS, CDR2 FNYEAQ, per germline. With 3 bases clipped from V and 5 bases from J, the junction kept 10 bases outside the gene matches. The CDR3 DNA sequence: TGTGCCAGCAGCTTCCTAGCGGGAGCGGTATCCCACGAGCAGTACTTC. Translating it yields CASSFLAGAVSHEQYF.

The chain links TRBV5-4 to TRBJ2-1; 9 nucleotides line up with TRBD2. V lost 0 bases, J lost 4 bases, and 8 bases stayed unmatched. CDR3 size: 17 residues. Germline-derived CDR1 and CDR2 are SGHNT and YYREEE (reference sequence). CDR3: CASSLGGAGGVYNEQFF. CDR3 coding DNA: TGTGCCAGCAGCTTGGGGGGGGCGGGAGGGGTTTACAATGAGCAGTTCTTC.

The chain has TRBV7-2 and TRBJ2-1; a weak D match, TRBD1 (5 bases). The germline V and J ends were trimmed by 3 bases and 7 bases, with 10 bases remaining between them. Germline assignment: CDR1 SGHTA and CDR2 FQGNSA. CDR3 length equals 13 residues. The CDR3 reads CASSFAGQNEQFF. The CDR3 DNA is TGTGCCAGCAGCTTTGCAGGACAAAATGAGCAGTTCTTC. The full variable domain, completed using reference TRBV7-2 and TRBJ2-1, is GAGVSQSPSNKVTEKGKDVELRCDPISGHTALYWYRQSLGQGLEFLIYFQGNSAPDKSGLPSDRFSAERTGGSVSTLTIQRTQQEDSAVYLCASSFAGQNEQFFGPGTRLTVL.

The chain employs TRBV6-6 and TRBJ1-2, with 11 bases that match TRBD1. The germline gives CDR1 MNHNY, CDR2 SVGAGI (reference sequence). V dropped 6 bases and J dropped 4; count of bases not matched to a gene: 4. This CDR3 is built from 14 residues. In DNA form, the CDR3 reads TGTGCCAGCAGCGGGACAGGGGGGAGCTATGGCTACACCTTC. It codes for CASSGTGGSYGYTF.

This clone was observed a few times. The rearrangement joins TRBV18 to TRBJ1-5; perhaps TRBD1 as D (5 bases). CDR3 length equals 16 residues. V was clipped by 4 bases and J by 4 bases, with 17 bases between them. Per the germline V gene, CDR1 is KGHSH and CDR2 is LQKENI. The CDR3: CASSRMQGGGNQPQHF. The DNA of the CDR3 is TGTGCCAGCTCACGCATGCAGGGAGGTGGGAATCAGCCCCAGCATTTT. The full variable domain, in which reference TRBV18 and TRBJ1-5 provide the parts outside the CDR3, is NAGVMQNPRHLVRRRGQEARLRCSPMKGHSHVYWYRQLPEEGLKFMVYLQKENIIDESGMPKERFSAEFPKEGPSILRIQQVVRGDSAAYFCASSRMQGGGNQPQHFGDGTRLSIL.

The V gene is TRBV7-3, the J gene TRBJ1-1, with TRBD1 matching over 8 bases. From germline, CDR1 is SGHTA and CDR2 FQGTGA. Germline trimming cut 2 bases from V and 3 bases from J; bases unmatched to any gene: 2. This CDR3 has 14 amino acids. For the CDR3, the DNA is TGTGCCAGCAGCTTACAGGGGGCCGACACTGAAGCTTTCTTT. Encoded protein: CASSLQGADTEAFF.

The V and J genes are TRBV12-2 and TRBJ2-5; the DNA was not compared with TRBD1, the D call given in the table. The J call may be incorrect, as the DNA end agrees better with TRBJ2-7. TRBV12-2 is reported as a pseudogene. The CDR3 is made up of 15 amino acids. CDR3 in amino acids: CASRSGQGWCYEQYF. For the CDR3, the DNA is TGTGCAAGTCGCTCCGGACAGGGATGGTGCTACGAGCAGTACTTC.

The chain couples TRBV5-1 to TRBJ2-1; D is undetermined. Germline V lookup: CDR1 SGHRS, CDR2 YFSETQ. This CDR3 comprises 15 residues. V dropped 0 bases and J dropped 6 bases, with 13 bases sitting between them. Written as DNA, the CDR3 is TGCGCCAGCAGCTTGGCGGCCTCACTATTCAATGAGCAGTTCTTC. Its translation: CASSLAASLFNEQFF.

For this clone: Different DNA sequences within this sample yield the same CDR3. V usage is TRBV4-3 and J usage is TRBJ2-7; D might be TRBD2 (6 bases). This CDR3 has 13 amino acids. The V end was cut by 1 base, the J end by 4 bases, with 8 bases between. Per the germline V gene, CDR1 is LGHNA and CDR2 is YSLEER. The CDR3 nucleotides read TGCGCCAGCAGCCAAGTCGGGGGTTACGAGCAGTACTTC. It codes for CASSQVGGYEQYF.

The chain is built from TRBV7-8 and TRBJ2-6; D is undetermined. CDR1 is SGHVS and CDR2 is FQNEAQ in the germline V gene. V shed 4 bases and J shed 1 base, with 8 bases lying between them. The CDR3 is made up of 15 amino acids. The CDR3 DNA follows: TGTGCCAGCAGCTCAGTGAGGTCTGGGGCCAACGTCCTGACTTTC. It yields the protein CASSSVRSGANVLTF.

This clone has a single count. The chain combines TRBV2 with TRBJ2-5; TRBD2 is a possible D gene (5 bases). The V end lost 4 bases, the J end lost 1 base, and 10 bases lay between the germline ends. The CDR3 is 14 amino acids. The V gene's germline CDR1 is SNHLY and CDR2 FYNNEI. For the CDR3, the DNA is TGTGCCAGCAGTGCCGGGCGGGCCCAAGAGACCCAGTACTTC. This translates into CASSAGRAQETQYF.

The chain combines TRBV10-3 with TRBJ2-7, with a weak D call TRBD1 (5 bases). This CDR3 has 13 amino acids. With 6 bases removed from V and 1 base from J, the gap between germline ends came to 10 bases. Germline CDR1 and CDR2: ENHRY and SYGVKD. This CDR3 reads CAIRDTGSYEQYF. For the CDR3, the DNA is TGTGCCATCAGGGACACTGGTTCCTACGAGCAGTACTTC.

This clone showed up just a few times. This sequence joins TRBV7-2 and TRBJ2-1; TRBD2 aligns across 9 bases. CDR1 is SGHTA and CDR2 is FQGNSA in the germline V gene. The V segment lost 4 bases and the J segment 0 bases; nucleotides outside the gene matches: 10. This CDR3 has 18 residues. The CDR3: CASSSLAGARGSYNEQFF. The CDR3 DNA is TGTGCCAGCAGCTCATTAGCGGGAGCCCGTGGCTCCTACAATGAGCAGTTCTTC.

This chain's CDR3 is CAISESPPEVVVTQYF. The CDR3 nucleotides read TGTGCCATCAGTGAGTCCCCGCCGGAGGTTGTGGTCACGCAGTATTTT. V and J are TRBV10-3 and TRBJ2-3; D might be TRBD2 (5 bases). The CDR3 covers 16 residues. Trimming took 0 bases from V and 9 from J, leaving 19 bases between them. Germline assignment: CDR1 ENHRY and CDR2 SYGVKD.